This TCR beta chain was observed in a study of T cells in Graves' hyperthyroidism and ophthalmopathy (dated by TCRdb to between 2017 and 2020). Turning to the overall study: Peripheral blood samples were taken at initial diagnosis, before any treatment was given. To identify distinguishing TCR V-J signatures, a discovery cohort of about 100 patients was used, comprising some 45 with Graves' ophthalmopathy and around 57 with stable Graves' hyperthyroidism. Whether ophthalmopathy could be predicted prospectively was tested in an independent validation cohort made up of under 20 hyperthyroidism patients plus 17 patients who later progressed to ophthalmopathy. The roughly 99 discovery patients were divided at random into training and test sets in a 7:3 ratio. The study also compared thyroid tissue and blood T-cell repertoires from about six Graves' hyperthyroidism patients. After blood sampling, hyperthyroidism patients were treated with methimazole at a starting dose of 30 mg daily, and ophthalmopathy patients were treated with high-dose intravenous methylprednisolone. The paper reports TCR Vbeta CDR3 sequencing of 135 peripheral blood samples: around 45 ophthalmopathy, fewer than 80 hyperthyroidism and around 17 progressor patients.

With regard to this clonotype: Its binding antigen is unknown. The input lacks base qualities; no much larger clone sits a single base away.

Stable Graves' hyperthyroidism was defined as no progression to ophthalmopathy during 18 months of follow-up. The hyperthyroidism patients were between 18 and 65 years old and newly diagnosed, with a disease duration of less than 2 months. The study excluded patients with uncontrolled infections, other autoimmune diseases, pregnancy or lactation. Diagnoses were based on clinical symptoms, serum thyroxine and TRAb, thyroid ultrasound and orbital computed tomography. Ficoll-Paque density gradient centrifugation was used to isolate PBMCs from 10 ml of fresh peripheral blood. Total RNA was extracted using Trizol reagent, and RNA quality was assessed on an Agilent 2100 Bioanalyzer. General study outcomes and caveats: Blood samples also contained most of the expanded thyroid clonotypes (frequency above 0.001), which suggests that blood repertoires may reflect thyroid immune responses. During validation, the model predicted progression to ophthalmopathy a median of approximately six months ahead of onset, with more than 55% sensitivity and under 85% specificity. No statistical method was used to set the sample size in advance, and investigators knew the group allocation. In cross-validation, a model built on a 13 V-J signature told ophthalmopathy apart from stable hyperthyroidism with 87.88% sensitivity and approximately 81% specificity, and in testing the same model reached 80%/75%.

V gives up 6 bases and J gives up 0 bases, and the segment between their germline ends measures 15 bases. CDR1 and CDR2 are drawn from the germline V gene (reference sequence): DFQATT, SNEGSKA. The CDR3 sequence holds 14 residues, the cysteine and phenylalanine included. Only the CDR3 part of the read is kept: 42 bases, read in frame from the first base. Amplification of TCR beta CDR3 regions was carried out from RNA transcripts. A first-round RT-PCR of the TCR CDR3 used the HTBI primer set with the Qiagen OneStep RT-PCR kit. A second multiplex PCR round built the libraries, followed by size selection and purification. Sequencing of the libraries was done on an Illumina HiSeq2000 using paired-end 100 bp reads. Under the source paper's analysis protocol: SOAPnuke was used to process the raw data, throwing out any read that contained adapters or uncalled bases, had a mean Phred below 15, or lacked an exact constant-primer or identifier match. High-quality paired reads were merged using COPE v1.2.5, and each unique nucleotide sequence was defined as a clonotype. Clonotypes were aligned to IMGT TRBV, TRBD and TRBJ reference segments using MiTCR v1.1. The analysis was restricted to V-J combinations with a frequency above 0.0001, which together covered 99.2% of the repertoires. The TCS score was defined as F50 (clonal expansion) divided by E x V (chaos), with BLOSUM62-based TCRdist calculated between CDR3 peptides within each V-J. Welch's t-statistics and random forest reduced fewer than 600 V-J features to 13, which were used in a naive Bayes classifier (R e1071). The Morisita-Horn index was used to measure how similar the thyroid and blood repertoires were. In-frame beta chains were kept once TCRdb had trimmed the public reads at Q25 with fastp and called clones with MiXCR. Duplicate CDR3 protein sequences are folded into a single record with the most common DNA and genes. The V and J calls were determined by TCRdb, not by the authors. The sample table holds 700,000 to 850,000 distinct CDR3 sequences, of which just over 35% were seen once. More than 25% of the sample is in the top ten clones.

The chain joins TRBV20-1 to TRBJ2-7, with no D gene named confidently. The TCR was taken from a woman between 40 and 50 years old with Graves' hyperthyroidism. The sample comprised blood. The nucleotide sequence is TGCAGTGCCTTCGGGTCTGCGAGCTCCTACGAGCAGTACTTC. Its protein is CSAFGSASSYEQYF.